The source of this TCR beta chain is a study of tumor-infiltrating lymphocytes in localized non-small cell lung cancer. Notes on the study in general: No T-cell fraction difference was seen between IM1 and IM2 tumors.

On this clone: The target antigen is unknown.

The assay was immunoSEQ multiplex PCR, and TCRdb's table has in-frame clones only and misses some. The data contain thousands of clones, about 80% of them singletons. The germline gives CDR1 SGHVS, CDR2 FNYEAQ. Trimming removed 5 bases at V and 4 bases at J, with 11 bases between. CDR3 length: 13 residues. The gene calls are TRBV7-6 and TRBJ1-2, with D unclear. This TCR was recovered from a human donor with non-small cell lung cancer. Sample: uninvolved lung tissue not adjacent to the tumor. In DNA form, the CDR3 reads TGTGCCAGCAGCCCCGGGGTCTTCTATGGCTACACCTTC. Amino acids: CASSPGVFYGYTF.